The rows below give T cell receptor beta chains drawn from one sample of a study of beta chain features in type 1 diabetes. The repertoire was sequenced with immunoSEQ multiplex PCR; TCRdb's copy has only in-frame clones and lacks some. The top ten clones hold around 0.43% of a sample with some 150,000 clones, under 60% of them seen once. The sample taken for sequencing was Tregs from blood. All receptors derive from a man aged 18 to 29 in good health. CDR3s include the opening cysteine and the closing phenylalanine or tryptophan. A D gene is named only where the DNA matches it firmly. Not every row has a clone size; where given, it reads once, few, many or a size class.

>TRBD1|TRBV28|TRBJ2-4|-
CASSFTRQGKNIQYF
TGTGCCAGCAGTTTCACCCGACAGGGGAAAAACATTCAGTACTTC
>TRBD1|TRBV28|TRBJ2-7|few
CASGTGDEEQYF
TGTGCCAGCGGGACAGGGGACGAGGAGCAGTACTTC
>TRBD1|TRBV19|TRBJ1-2|few
CASRGQVNYGYTF
TGTGCCAGTAGGGGACAGGTGAACTATGGCTACACCTTC
>-|TRBV4-3|TRBJ1-6|few
CASSQDYRVNSPLHF
TGCGCCAGCAGCCAAGATTACAGGGTTAATTCACCCCTCCACTTT
>-|TRBV15|TRBJ2-3|-
CATSREADTDTQYF
TGTGCCACCAGCAGAGAGGCAGACACAGATACGCAGTATTTT
>TRBD1|TRBV5-1|TRBJ2-7|-
CASSGGQVSSYEQYF
TGCGCCAGCAGCGGGGGACAGGTTAGCTCCTACGAGCAGTACTTC
>TRBD1|TRBV14|TRBJ2-5|-
CASSQFIWTGQETQYF
TGTGCCAGCAGCCAGTTCATTTGGACGGGACAGGAGACCCAGTACTTC
>TRBD2|TRBV7-2|TRBJ2-5|few
CASSRAGVFETQYF
TGTGCCAGCAGCCGGGCGGGGGTATTTGAGACCCAGTACTTC
>TRBD1|TRBV19|TRBJ1-5|-
CASRDRGRGGNQPQHF
TGTGCCAGTCGGGACAGGGGGCGCGGGGGCAATCAGCCCCAGCATTTT
>-|TRBV10-2|TRBJ2-5|few
CASTRGFGETQYF
TGCGCCAGCACCAGGGGATTCGGGGAGACCCAGTACTTC
>-|TRBV7-2|TRBJ1-6|-
CASSLSGGGSPLHF
TGTGCCAGCAGCTTATCGGGTGGGGGCTCACCCCTCCACTTT
>TRBD1|TRBV9|TRBJ1-1|-
CASRKTGTTEAFF
TGTGCCAGCAGAAAGACAGGGACCACTGAAGCTTTCTTT
>-|TRBV9|TRBJ1-6|-
CASSVGGFSPLHF
TGTGCCAGCAGCGTCGGGGGTTTTTCACCCCTCCACTTT
>-|TRBV7-8|TRBJ2-3|few
CASSYIDFFTDTQYF
TGTGCCAGCAGCTATATTGACTTCTTCACAGATACGCAGTATTTT
>-|TRBV6-6|TRBJ1-1|-
CASSSPTGANTEAFF
TGTGCCAGCAGTTCCCCGACAGGAGCGAACACTGAAGCTTTCTTT
>TRBD2|TRBV5-1|TRBJ2-7|once
CASSLEAAGGSYEQYF
TGCGCCAGCAGCTTGGAGGCAGCGGGGGGATCCTACGAGCAGTACTTC
>-|TRBV18|TRBJ1-2|-
CASSPGQGYGYTF
TGTGCCAGCTCACCCGGCCAGGGCTATGGCTACACCTTC
>TRBD1|TRBV28|TRBJ1-2|-
CASRRQGSYGYTF
TGTGCCAGCAGAAGACAGGGTTCCTATGGCTACACCTTC
>TRBD1|TRBV5-1|TRBJ1-4|-
CASSINRGEKLFF
TGCGCCAGCAGCATAAACAGGGGGGAAAAACTGTTTTTT
>-|TRBV5-1|TRBJ2-1|few
CASSFGGGLYNEQFF
TGCGCCAGCAGCTTTGGAGGGGGACTATACAATGAGCAGTTCTTC
>-|TRBV27|TRBJ2-1|few
CASSLRNEQFF
TGTGCCAGCAGTTTGCGCAATGAGCAGTTCTTC
>-|TRBV5-5|TRBJ1-4|-
CASSFISATNEKLFF
TGTGCCAGCAGCTTTATATCAGCAACTAATGAAAAACTGTTTTTT
>-|TRBV7-9|TRBJ2-1|-
CASSLGGFLGEQFF
TGTGCCAGCAGCTTAGGAGGGTTTCTGGGTGAGCAGTTCTTC
>-|TRBV9|TRBJ1-2|once
CASSADRGSFNYGYTF
TGTGCCAGCAGCGCCGACCGTGGGAGCTTTAACTATGGCTACACCTTC
>TRBD1|TRBV18|TRBJ1-5|few
CASSPGQVQHF
TGTGCCAGCTCACCGGGACAGGTCCAGCATTTT
>TRBD1|TRBV27|TRBJ2-1|-
CASKKGQGARFVQFF
TGTGCCAGCAAAAAGGGACAGGGGGCGCGTTTTGTACAGTTCTTC
>-|TRBV27|TRBJ2-1|-
CASSPWGEINEQFF
TGTGCCAGCAGTCCTTGGGGGGAGATAAATGAGCAGTTCTTC
>-|TRBV7-8|TRBJ2-7|-
CASSLASGEQYF
TGTGCCAGCAGCTTAGCGAGTGGCGAGCAGTACTTC
>-|TRBV7-3|TRBJ2-1|-
CASSLDGRVGEQFF
TGTGCCAGCAGCTTAGATGGCAGGGTAGGTGAGCAGTTCTTC
>-|TRBV5-1|TRBJ1-6|few
CASSPSITGRGSPLHF
TGCGCCAGCAGCCCCTCTATTACAGGAAGGGGGTCACCCCTCCACTTT